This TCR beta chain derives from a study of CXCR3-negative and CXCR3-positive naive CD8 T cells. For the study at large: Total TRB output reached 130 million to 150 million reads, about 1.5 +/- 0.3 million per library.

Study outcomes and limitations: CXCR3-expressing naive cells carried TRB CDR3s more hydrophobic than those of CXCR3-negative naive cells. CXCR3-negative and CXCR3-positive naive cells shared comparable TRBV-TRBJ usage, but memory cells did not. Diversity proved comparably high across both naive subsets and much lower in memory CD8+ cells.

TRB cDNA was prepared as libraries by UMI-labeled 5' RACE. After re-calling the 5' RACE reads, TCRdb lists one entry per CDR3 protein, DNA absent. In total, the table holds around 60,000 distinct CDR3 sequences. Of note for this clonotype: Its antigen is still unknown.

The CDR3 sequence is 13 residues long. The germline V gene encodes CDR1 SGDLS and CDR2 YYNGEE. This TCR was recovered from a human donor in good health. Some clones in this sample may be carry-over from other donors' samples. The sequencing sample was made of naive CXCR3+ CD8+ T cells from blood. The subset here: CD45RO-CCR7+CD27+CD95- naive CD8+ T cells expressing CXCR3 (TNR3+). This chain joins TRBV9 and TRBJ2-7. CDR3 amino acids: CASSGGMSYEQYF.